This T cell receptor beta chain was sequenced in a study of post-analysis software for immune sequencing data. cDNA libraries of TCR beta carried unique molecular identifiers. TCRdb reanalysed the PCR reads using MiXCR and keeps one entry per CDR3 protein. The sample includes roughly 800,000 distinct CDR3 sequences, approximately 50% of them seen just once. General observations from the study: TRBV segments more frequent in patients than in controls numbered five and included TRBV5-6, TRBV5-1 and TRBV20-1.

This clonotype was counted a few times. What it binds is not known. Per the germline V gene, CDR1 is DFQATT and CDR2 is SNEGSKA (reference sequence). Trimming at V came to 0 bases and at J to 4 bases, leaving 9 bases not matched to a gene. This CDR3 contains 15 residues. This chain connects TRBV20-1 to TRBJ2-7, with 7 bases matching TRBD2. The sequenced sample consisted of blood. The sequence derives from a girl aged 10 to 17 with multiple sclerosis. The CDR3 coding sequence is TGCAGTGCTAGAGATTCCGGGGGGAGTATTTACGAGCAGTACTTC. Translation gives CSARDSGGSIYEQYF.